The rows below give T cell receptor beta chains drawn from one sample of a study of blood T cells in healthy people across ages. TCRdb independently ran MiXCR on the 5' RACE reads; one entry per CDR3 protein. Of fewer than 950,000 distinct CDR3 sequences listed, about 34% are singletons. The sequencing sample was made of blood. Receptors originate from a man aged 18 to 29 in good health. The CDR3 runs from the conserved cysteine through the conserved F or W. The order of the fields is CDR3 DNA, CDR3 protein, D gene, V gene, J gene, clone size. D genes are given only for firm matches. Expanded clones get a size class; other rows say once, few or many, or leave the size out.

TGCAGTGCTAGGGGACAGGAAGGGGAAAAACTGTTTTTT	CSARGQEGEKLFF	TRBD1	TRBV20-1	TRBJ1-4	NA
TGCAGCGTGCCAGGGACACTCTATGGCTACACCTTC	CSVPGTLYGYTF	NA	TRBV29-1	TRBJ1-2	few
TGCAGTGCTGCGACAGGGCGGGACGAAAAACTGTTTTTT	CSAATGRDEKLFF	TRBD1	TRBV20-1	TRBJ1-4	NA
TGTGCCAGCAGCCAAGATTTAGGGGGACCTGAGCAGTTCTTC	CASSQDLGGPEQFF	NA	TRBV4-2	TRBJ2-1	many
TGCGCCAGCAGCCGGGTGGAAGGGTCCCCCTACGAGCAGTTCTTC	CASSRVEGSPYEQFF	NA	TRBV4-3	TRBJ2-1	once
TGCGCCAGCAGCCTCGAAGGGGTGAACAATTCACCCCTCCACTTT	CASSLEGVNNSPLHF	NA	TRBV5-1	TRBJ1-6	few
TGTGCCAGCAGTTACTGGGGGAACGAGCAGTACTTC	CASSYWGNEQYF	NA	TRBV6-2/TRBV6-3	TRBJ2-7	NA
TGCAGTGCCCCCGAGGGGGGTTCAACTAATGAAAAACTGTTTTTT	CSAPEGGSTNEKLFF	NA	TRBV20-1	TRBJ1-4	NA
TGCGCCAGCAGCAAACGGACAGGGCCCTACGAGCAGTACTTC	CASSKRTGPYEQYF	TRBD1	TRBV5-1	TRBJ2-7	many
TGTGCCAGCCGGGACAACCATAGCAATCAGCCCCAGCATTTT	CASRDNHSNQPQHF	NA	TRBV19	TRBJ1-5	few
TGTGCCAGCAGTTCGGCCGGGACTAGCGGCACAGATACGCAGTATTTT	CASSSAGTSGTDTQYF	TRBD2	TRBV12-3/TRBV12-4	TRBJ2-3	few
TGCAGCGTAGGGACCCTAACATACGAGCAGTACTTC	CSVGTLTYEQYF	NA	TRBV29-1	TRBJ2-7	few
TGTGCCAGCAGCTCCGGACAGGGGGGAGTAGAGCAGTACTTC	CASSSGQGGVEQYF	TRBD1	TRBV7-9	TRBJ2-7	NA
TGTGCCACCAGTGAATCGGGACAGGGGTCTCCCTACGAGCAGTACTTC	CATSESGQGSPYEQYF	TRBD1	TRBV24-1	TRBJ2-7	NA
TGTGCCAGCAGCTTTTGTGGAGGGCTGGGCGAAAAACTGTTTTTT	CASSFCGGLGEKLFF	NA	TRBV7-2	TRBJ1-4	NA
TGTGCCAGCAGTGCCGGGTTCTACAATGAGCAGTACTTC	CASSAGFYNEQYF	NA	TRBV2	TRBJ2-4	NA
TGTGCCAGCAGTCCAACAGGGGGCTCTGGATACGAGCAGTACTTC	CASSPTGGSGYEQYF	TRBD1	TRBV12-3/TRBV12-4	TRBJ2-7	many
TGTGCCAGCAGTTTAGCAGGGTTCAATGAGCAGTACTTC	CASSLAGFNEQYF	NA	TRBV12-3/TRBV12-4	TRBJ2-7	NA
TGTGCCAGCTCAGGCCGGAACACTGAAGCTTTCTTT	CASSGRNTEAFF	NA	TRBV18	TRBJ1-1	few
TGCGCCAGCAGCCAAGCACCAGTGGATGATGGCTACACCTTC	CASSQAPVDDGYTF	NA	TRBV4-1	TRBJ1-2	NA
TGCAGTGCTAGGGAGGGGAGCACCGGGGAGCTGTTTTTT	CSAREGSTGELFF	NA	TRBV20-1	TRBJ2-2	NA
TGTGCTAGTGGTTTGAGAAATGGGAACACCGGGGAGCTGTTTTTT	CASGLRNGNTGELFF	NA	TRBV12-5	TRBJ2-2	few
TGTGCCAGCAGCGCCGGACAGGGAGGAGGTGAAAAACCGTTTTTT	CASSAGQGGGEKPFF	TRBD1	TRBV7-2	TRBJ1-4	NA
TGTGCCAGCAGCGACAGCGGGGCTGACTACAATGAGCAGTTCTTC	CASSDSGADYNEQFF	TRBD2	TRBV11-3	TRBJ2-1	few
TGTGCCAGCAGCTTAGAGGTGGGGGGGCCGAGGAATACGCAGTATTTT	CASSLEVGGPRNTQYF	NA	TRBV13	TRBJ2-3	few
TGTGCCAGCAGCCCATCGGGGGAGGTGGCCGGGGAGCTGTTTTTT	CASSPSGEVAGELFF	NA	TRBV6-2/TRBV6-3	TRBJ2-2	NA
TGTGCCAGCAGCTCGTCGGGTGAAGACGATCAGCCCCAGCATTTT	CASSSSGEDDQPQHF	NA	TRBV12-3/TRBV12-4	TRBJ1-5	NA
TGTGCCAGCAGTTACGGTATGGAGTTCGGGAATTCACCCCTCCACTTT	CASSYGMEFGNSPLHF	NA	TRBV6-5	TRBJ1-6	medium-sized
TGCGCCAGCAGCCAAGATTTCCTCGGCGCTGAAGCTTTCTTT	CASSQDFLGAEAFF	NA	TRBV4-3	TRBJ1-1	NA
TGCGCCAGCAGCACGGACAGGGGGCTTGCCGGGGAGCTGTTTTTT	CASSTDRGLAGELFF	TRBD1	TRBV5-1	TRBJ2-2	few
TGTGCCAGCAGTTTAAGGGGACGTCCCGAGGATACGCAGTATTTT	CASSLRGRPEDTQYF	NA	TRBV12-3/TRBV12-4	TRBJ2-3	few
TGTGCCAGCAGTTCAGCCGCGAACACTGAAGCTTTCTTT	CASSSAANTEAFF	NA	TRBV7-3	TRBJ1-1	few
TGTGCCAGTAGCCGAACGCTGGTCTCGGGAGACCGCGGGTACGAGCAGTACTTC	CASSRTLVSGDRGYEQYF	NA	TRBV19	TRBJ2-7	NA
TGTGCCATCAGTGAGACCTGGACGTCGCCGGACGGGGACTATGGCTACACCTTC	CAISETWTSPDGDYGYTF	NA	TRBV10-3	TRBJ1-2	many
TGTGCCAGCGGCCCCGGTCAGGGTGGTGAAGCTTTCTTT	CASGPGQGGEAFF	NA	TRBV7-6	TRBJ1-1	NA
TGTGCCAGCATGCTGGGGGAACAAGAGACCCAGTACTTC	CASMLGEQETQYF	NA	TRBV6-6	TRBJ2-5	many
TGTGCCGGCAGCCCCATTATGGGGTATTACACTGAAGCTTTCTTT	CAGSPIMGYYTEAFF	NA	TRBV9	TRBJ1-1	NA
TGTGCCAGCAGTCCTACTACAGGGGGCCCAGATACGCAGTATTTT	CASSPTTGGPDTQYF	TRBD1	TRBV11-1	TRBJ2-3	few
TGTGCCAGCAGCTTAGGATACCGAGATACGCAGTATTTT	CASSLGYRDTQYF	NA	TRBV7-2	TRBJ2-3	NA
TGTGCCAGCAGTTTCGGGGATATGAACACTGAAGCTTTCTTT	CASSFGDMNTEAFF	NA	TRBV12-3/TRBV12-4	TRBJ1-1	few
TGTGCCAGCAGTCGCCGACAGCCCTACGAGCAGTACTTC	CASSRRQPYEQYF	NA	TRBV28	TRBJ2-7	NA
TGTGCCAGCAGTCTCACCGGGGTAGCGGATTACACAGATACGCAGTATTTT	CASSLTGVADYTDTQYF	NA	TRBV27	TRBJ2-3	few
TGTGCCAGCAGCTTACCCCTCGGTGGGGTCTCCTACGAGCAGTACTTC	CASSLPLGGVSYEQYF	NA	TRBV7-9	TRBJ2-7	NA
TGCAGTGCTAGACACAAAGAGACGGGATCCTACGAGCAGTACTTC	CSARHKETGSYEQYF	NA	TRBV20-1	TRBJ2-7	many
TGTGCCAGCAGGTGGACAGGGACGAACACTGAAGCTTTCTTT	CASRWTGTNTEAFF	TRBD1	TRBV6-6	TRBJ1-1	few
TGTGCCAGCAGTTTTCAGACTAGCGATAACACCGGGGAGCTGTTTTTT	CASSFQTSDNTGELFF	TRBD2	TRBV12-3/TRBV12-4	TRBJ2-2	NA
TGTGCCAGTAGTGGCACATCACCGTCTAACTATGGCTACACCTTC	CASSGTSPSNYGYTF	NA	TRBV19	TRBJ1-2	NA
TGTGCCAGCAGCCAATTGTACGGAGTGGATGGCGGTCGGCCCCAGCATTTT	CASSQLYGVDGGRPQHF	NA	TRBV3-1	TRBJ1-5	NA
TGCGCCAGCAGCACGACGGGACAGGGAATCGGGGAGACCCAGTACTTC	CASSTTGQGIGETQYF	TRBD1	TRBV5-1	TRBJ2-5	few
TGTGCCAGCAGCCTTCGCGGACATATAGATGGCTACACCTTC	CASSLRGHIDGYTF	NA	TRBV6-5	TRBJ1-2	few
TGTGCCAGCAGCTTAGCTCGGGGGGGGCACAATGAGCAGTACTTC	CASSLARGGHNEQYF	TRBD2	TRBV7-8	TRBJ2-5	NA
TGTGCCAGCAGTACCTCCGGACAGGGAGGGAACACTGAAGCTTTCTTT	CASSTSGQGGNTEAFF	TRBD1	TRBV12-3/TRBV12-4	TRBJ1-1	NA
TGTGCCAGCAGTTATCCCTCGGGGGGGGCATACAATGAGCAGTTCTTC	CASSYPSGGAYNEQFF	TRBD2	TRBV28	TRBJ2-1	many
TGTGCCATCAGTGAGTCATTGGGGAATAATGAAAAACTGTTTTTT	CAISESLGNNEKLFF	NA	TRBV10-3	TRBJ1-4	few
TGTGCCAGCAGCTCCCTGGGGGGGGGCTATGACTACAATGTGCAGTTCTTC	CASSSLGGGYDYNVQFF	NA	TRBV7-2	TRBJ2-1	few
TGTGTCAGCAGCTTAGGGGAGCACAGGCAGAACACTGAAGCTTTCTTT	CVSSLGEHRQNTEAFF	NA	TRBV7-8	TRBJ1-1	once
TGCGCCAGCAGCCCGAATGTAGCGGGCGTAAGCTCCTACGAGCAGTACTTC	CASSPNVAGVSSYEQYF	TRBD2	TRBV4-3	TRBJ2-7	NA
TGCAGTGCTAGAGGGATTGGGGGACAGGGCGAAGCCAAAAACATTCAGTACTTC	CSARGIGGQGEAKNIQYF	TRBD1	TRBV20-1	TRBJ2-4	NA
TGTGCCAGCAGACCTACATCGGGAGAGACCCAGTACTTC	CASRPTSGETQYF	NA	TRBV12-3/TRBV12-4	TRBJ2-5	many